The 22 T cell receptor beta chains presented below share a single source sample, sequenced in a study of blood T cell repertoires in COVID-19. The method was immunoSEQ multiplex PCR; TCRdb's version includes in-frame clones alone and lacks a portion of them. The table includes about 160,000 clones, about four fifths detected once. The source material was peripheral blood. The source is a woman older than 75 with acute or convalescent COVID-19.

The chain has TRBV6-5 and TRBJ2-2, with no clear D. Germline V gene lookup returns CDR1 MNHEY and CDR2 SVGAGI. This CDR3 comprises 12 residues. V was trimmed by 5 bases and J by 5 bases, leaving 6 bases between them. CDR3 protein: CASSRQTGELFF. CDR3 coding DNA: TGTGCCAGCAGTCGTCAGACCGGGGAGCTGTTTTTT.

The chain links TRBV27 to TRBJ2-4; 9 bases map to TRBD2. CDR1 MNHEY and CDR2 SMNVEV come from the germline V gene (reference sequence). J lost 1 base, V lost 5 bases, and 9 bases had no gene match. The CDR3 loop spans 17 amino acids. As DNA, the CDR3 is TGTGCCAGCAGTCGCCTGGCGGGGGGGCGGGCCAAAAACATTCAGTACTTC. Translating gives CASSRLAGGRAKNIQYF.

This chain connects TRBV29-1 to TRBJ2-5, with 8 positions matching TRBD2. V was clipped by 1 base and J by 5 bases; unmatched bases: 6. The CDR3 is 14 residues long. Germline values: CDR1 SQVTM, CDR2 ANQGSEA. This CDR3 reads CSVEVKRGYETQYF. DNA of the CDR3: TGCAGCGTTGAAGTAAAGCGGGGGTACGAGACCCAGTACTTC.

This clone was counted a few times. The V and J genes are TRBV19 and TRBJ2-6, with 7 bases aligning to TRBD1. The J segment lost 1 base and the V segment lost 4 bases, leaving 7 bases of the junction unmatched. The CDR3 length is 17 residues. CDR1 is LNHDA and CDR2 is SQIVND in the germline V gene (reference sequence). This CDR3 reads CASSNGQVLSGANVLTF. CDR3 DNA sequence: TGTGCCAGTAGTAACGGACAGGTCCTATCTGGGGCCAACGTCCTGACTTTC.

The chain employs TRBV6-5 and TRBJ1-5; 7 nucleotides agree with TRBD1. Germline trimming cut 6 bases from V and 4 bases from J; bases unmatched to any gene: 6. This CDR3 is 14 amino acids long. The germline gives CDR1 MNHEY, CDR2 SVGAGI. CDR3 in DNA: TGTGCCAGCAGGTCCGGGACAGAAAATCAGCCCCAGCATTTT. This encodes CASRSGTENQPQHF.

The chain is built from TRBV28 and TRBJ1-3; no clear D. CDR3 size: 15 residues. Trimming removed 2 bases at V and 4 bases at J, with 12 bases between. The germline gives CDR1 MDHEN, CDR2 SYDVKM. CDR3 DNA: TGTGCCAGCAGTTTAAGTGTCCTAGAGGGAAACACCATATATTTT. It yields the protein CASSLSVLEGNTIYF. The whole variable domain, filled in from reference TRBV28 and TRBJ1-3, reads DVKVTQSSRYLVKRTGEKVFLECVQDMDHENMFWYRQDPGLGLRLIYFSYDVKMKEKGDIPEGYSVSREKKERFSLILESASTNQTSMYLCASSLSVLEGNTIYFGEGSWLTVV.

The chain carries TRBV30 and TRBJ1-5, with no clear D. The germline gives CDR1 GTSNPN, CDR2 SVGIG (reference sequence). This CDR3 spans 12 amino acids. V was shortened by 3 bases and J by 5 bases, with 8 bases between the two germline ends. CDR3 loop: CAWRGQDQPQHF. Here the CDR3 DNA reads TGTGCCTGGAGGGGTCAGGATCAGCCCCAGCATTTT. The variable domain in full, completed from reference TRBV30 and TRBJ1-5, reads SQTIHQWPATLVQPVGSPLSLECTVEGTSNPNLYWYRQAAGRGLQLLFYSVGIGQISSEVPQNLSASRPQDRQFILSSKKLLLSDSGFYLCAWRGQDQPQHFGDGTRLSIL.

Concerning this clone itself: A junction end diverges from the germline sequence, so it may reflect a read error. This chain links TRBV6-1 with TRBJ2-3; 7 nucleotides agree with TRBD2. This CDR3 has 15 amino acids. From germline, CDR1 is MNHNS and CDR2 SASEGT. The DNA of the CDR3 is TGTGCCAGCAGCGAAGGGGCGGGAGCGGCAGATACGCAGTATTTT. This sequence encodes CASSEGAGAADTQYF.

This rearrangement joins TRBV27 to TRBJ2-7; TRBD2 agrees at 7 bases. Germline lookup yields CDR1 MNHEY and CDR2 SMNVEV (reference sequence). This CDR3 has 14 residues. V lost 6 bases, J lost 5 bases, and 10 bases stayed unmatched. The CDR3 is CASRTVVAGNEQYF. The CDR3 bases are TGTGCCAGCAGAACCGTGGTAGCGGGCAACGAGCAGTACTTC.

This clone was seen a handful of times. V usage is TRBV7-2 and J usage is TRBJ1-2; 10 bases are shared with TRBD1. J was trimmed by 6 bases and V by 1 base; bases with no gene match: 8. This CDR3 comprises 16 residues. Germline V gene data show CDR1 as SGHTA and CDR2 as FQGNSA. CDR3 bases: TGTGCCAGCAGCTTAGGTGTATTAGGGACAGGGGATGGCTACACCTTC. It yields the protein CASSLGVLGTGDGYTF.

The chain recombines TRBV6-5 with TRBJ1-3; 7 bases agree with TRBD1. CDR1 and CDR2 (germline): MNHEY, SVGAGI. CDR3 size: 13 residues. V gave up 6 bases and J gave up 4 bases; unmatched junction bases: 3. The CDR3 nucleotides are TGTGCCAGCAGGACAGGGCTGGGAAACACCATATATTTT. Protein sequence: CASRTGLGNTIYF.

The V gene is TRBV7-6, the J gene TRBJ1-2, with D perhaps TRBD1 (5 bases). Trimming pared 6 bases from V and 7 bases from J, leaving 9 bases between. CDR3 length: 11 amino acids. Looked up from germline, CDR1 is SGHVS and CDR2 is FNYEAQ. The CDR3 nucleotides read TGTGCCAGCAGGGGACTCCTTGGCTACACCTTC. It is translated as CASRGLLGYTF.

The chain couples TRBV19 to TRBJ1-2; D possibly corresponds to TRBD1 (6 bases). The germline gives CDR1 LNHDA, CDR2 SQIVND (reference sequence). Deletions cut 3 bases from V and 0 bases from J, with 8 bases between. There are 14 residues in the CDR3. CDR3 protein: CASSMDRANYGYTF. In DNA form, the CDR3 reads TGTGCCAGTAGTATGGACAGAGCTAACTATGGCTACACCTTC.

V is TRBV3-1 (or the pseudogene TRBV3-2) and J is TRBJ1-4; 7 bases agree with TRBD1. The germline gives CDR1 LGHDT, CDR2 YNNKEL (reference sequence). The CDR3 runs 12 residues. J gave up 12 bases and V 2 bases, and 3 bases lay outside the gene matches. CDR3 bases: TGTGCCAGCAGCCAATCTCAGGGGGAACTGTTTTTT. Protein sequence: CASSQSQGELFF.

The rearrangement joins TRBV19 to TRBJ2-1; 8 positions agree with TRBD1. The CDR3 is 13 residues long. The V gene end was trimmed by 6 bases and the J gene end by 6 bases; junction bases not matched to a gene: 4. Germline CDR1 and CDR2: LNHDA and SQIVND (reference sequence). The CDR3 reads CASRTTGGNEQFF. In DNA form, the CDR3 reads TGTGCCAGTAGAACTACAGGGGGCAATGAGCAGTTCTTC.

The J gene is TRBJ1-5, the V gene TRBV10-3; D is unresolved. CDR1 is ENHRY, CDR2 SYGVKD, per germline. The V end lost 6 bases, the J end lost 3 bases, and 6 bases lay between the germline ends. This CDR3 spans 12 amino acids. Here the CDR3 DNA reads TGTGCCATCAGGGCCCCCAATCAGCCCCAGCATTTT. Its protein is CAIRAPNQPQHF.

The V call is TRBV18, the J call TRBJ1-1; 9 nucleotides match TRBD1. Germline assignment: CDR1 KGHSH and CDR2 LQKENI. This CDR3 region has 15 residues. V dropped 3 bases and J dropped 2; count of bases not matched to a gene: 4. The CDR3 DNA sequence: TGTGCCAGCTCACCCGACAGGGGGGGCAACACTGAAGCTTTCTTT. This translates into CASSPDRGGNTEAFF.

The chain carries TRBV30 and TRBJ1-3, with D unclear. The CDR3 totals 17 residues. The germline V gene has CDR1 GTSNPN and CDR2 SVGIG (reference sequence). The V gene lost 4 bases and the J gene lost 3 bases, with 22 bases spanning the gap. The CDR3 nucleotides are TGTGCCTGGATTCCACGGGGATCTCTCGTCTTTGGAAACACCATATATTTT. Encoded protein: CAWIPRGSLVFGNTIYF.

The chain joins TRBV11-2 to TRBJ1-2; D remains unclear. Looked up from germline, CDR1 is SGHAT and CDR2 is FQNNGV. The CDR3 contains 12 residues. Trimming took 3 bases from V and 3 from J, leaving 5 bases between them. The CDR3 loop is CASSFGDYGYTF. The CDR3 region has the DNA TGTGCCAGCAGCTTCGGGGACTATGGCTACACCTTC.

The genes are TRBV5-1 and TRBJ2-3, with 10 bases matching TRBD2. Unmatched junction bases numbered 7, after V lost 4 bases and J lost 5 bases. This CDR3 is built from 15 residues. Germline loops: CDR1 SGHRS, CDR2 YFSETQ. CDR3 nucleotide sequence: TGCGCCAGCAGCAGAGCGGGAGGGCCTCAAGATACGCAGTATTTT. Translated, it gives CASSRAGGPQDTQYF. Supplemented by reference TRBV5-1 and TRBJ2-3, the full variable domain reads KAGVTQTPRYLIKTRGQQVTLSCSPISGHRSVSWYQQTPGQGLQFLFEYFSETQRNKGNFPGRFSGRQFSNSRSEMNVSTLELGDSALYLCASSRAGGPQDTQYFGPGTRLTVL.

In this sample, this clone turned up a few times. The chain carries TRBV5-8 and TRBJ1-1; TRBD1 agrees at 7 bases. This CDR3 spans 16 amino acids. Germline values: CDR1 SGHTS, CDR2 YDEGEE. The trim removed 4 bases at V and 0 bases at J, leaving 9 bases unmatched. As DNA, the CDR3 is TGTGCCAGCAGCCTAAGGGACAGCCTGTTGAACACTGAAGCTTTCTTT. This encodes CASSLRDSLLNTEAFF.

V and J are TRBV29-1 and TRBJ1-2; D ambiguous. V was pared by 7 bases and J by 1 base, with 10 bases between. In germline, CDR1 is SQVTM, CDR2 ANQGSEA. This CDR3 is 12 amino acids long. Here the CDR3 reads CSARTDNYGYTF. The CDR3 bases are TGCAGCGCCCGAACAGATAACTATGGCTACACCTTC.